The 26 T cell receptor beta chains given below trace back to one sample, sequenced in a study of graft-versus-host responses after intestinal transplantation. Their target antigens are unknown. Profiled with immunoSEQ multiplex PCR; TCRdb holds only in-frame clones, not every one. The table lists under 130,000 clones, 93% of them singletons. Specimen: unstimulated CD8+ T cells sorted from spleen or lymph node cells, collected before intestinal transplant. The source is a human donor who received an intestinal transplant.

The chain links TRBV7-9 to TRBJ2-7; 7 bases agree with TRBD1. The CDR3 is made up of 16 amino acids. From germline, CDR1 is SEHNR and CDR2 FQNEAQ (reference sequence). J lost 0 bases, V lost 10 bases, and 15 bases had no gene match. The chain's CDR3 is CATKLRGQGSSYEQYF. CDR3 nucleotides: TGTGCCACCAAACTTAGGGGGCAGGGTAGCTCCTACGAGCAGTACTTC.

This sequence joins TRBV19 and TRBJ1-4; TRBD1 is a possible D gene (5 bases). The CDR3 consists of 17 residues. The V end lost 3 bases, the J end lost 1 base, and 15 bases lay between the germline ends. The germline V gene encodes CDR1 LNHDA and CDR2 SQIVND (reference sequence). For the CDR3, the DNA is TGTGCCAGTAGTATCTTGGCAGGGTGGGAAACTAATGAAAAACTGTTTTTT. Translated, it gives CASSILAGWETNEKLFF.

This chain joins TRBV5-4 and TRBJ2-7; a weak D match, TRBD2 (6 bases). The V and J ends lost 4 bases and 2 bases respectively, with 19 bases between them. The CDR3 is 16 amino acids. Germline V gives CDR1 SGHNT, CDR2 YYREEE (reference sequence). The DNA for the CDR3 is TGTGCCAGCAGCGTTCGGGACGGACTATATACCTACGAGCAGTACTTC. Translating gives CASSVRDGLYTYEQYF.

The chain has TRBV6-1 and TRBJ1-1, with 9 bases aligning to TRBD1. The trim removed 4 bases at V and 2 bases at J, leaving 5 bases unmatched. The CDR3 length is 15 residues. Germline V gene sequence: CDR1 MNHNS, CDR2 SASEGT. The CDR3 DNA follows: TGTGCCAGCAGTGTGGGGACAGGGAAAAACACTGAAGCTTTCTTT. Translation gives CASSVGTGKNTEAFF.

This clone was found once. V usage is TRBV6-5 and J usage is TRBJ2-7; D is unclear. V shed 4 bases and J shed 6 bases, with 13 bases lying between them. CDR3 size: 13 residues. Per the germline V gene, CDR1 is MNHEY and CDR2 is SVGAGI. The CDR3 region is CASSSGPPGEQYF. In nucleotides, the CDR3 is TGTGCCAGCAGTTCGGGCCCCCCGGGCGAGCAGTACTTC.

This clone appeared a single time. This chain connects TRBV2 to TRBJ2-1; TRBD1 aligns across 7 bases. V lost 8 bases and J lost 10; bases outside the gene matches: 17. Germline V gene sequence: CDR1 SNHLY, CDR2 FYNNEI. The CDR3 is made up of 15 amino acids. CDR3 residues: CASLQYFTGEYEQFF. CDR3 sequence (DNA): TGTGCCAGCCTCCAGTACTTTACAGGGGAATACGAGCAGTTCTTC.

The chain is built from TRBV29-1 and TRBJ2-3, with D tentatively TRBD2 (5 bases). V lost 7 bases and J lost 4, with 12 bases in between. The CDR3 sequence is 12 residues long. Germline CDR1 and CDR2: SQVTM and ANQGSEA. The CDR3 sequence is CSARESPDTQYF. The DNA for the CDR3 is TGCAGCGCCCGGGAATCCCCAGATACGCAGTATTTT.

J is TRBJ2-7 and V is TRBV4-1; 8 bases agree with TRBD1. CDR3 size: 14 residues. The ends lost 4 bases at V and 2 bases at J; junction bases unmatched: 4. The V gene's germline CDR1 is MGHRA and CDR2 YSYEKL. DNA for the CDR3: TGCGCCAGCAGCCCATCACAGGGGGCCTACGAGCAGTACTTC. It codes for CASSPSQGAYEQYF.

The V gene is TRBV5-4, the J gene TRBJ2-4; D gene unclear. This CDR3 is built from 14 residues. CDR1 SGHNT and CDR2 YYREEE come from the germline V gene (reference sequence). V dropped 4 bases and J dropped 0 bases, with 8 bases sitting between them. The CDR3: CASSDDLAKNIQYF. The CDR3 region has the DNA TGTGCCAGCAGCGACGATTTAGCCAAAAACATTCAGTACTTC.

The chain has TRBV6-1 and TRBJ2-5; tentatively, D is TRBD2 (5 bases). Germline V gives CDR1 MNHNS, CDR2 SASEGT. The germline V and J ends were trimmed by 10 bases and 5 bases, with 14 bases remaining between them. The CDR3 totals 12 residues. CDR3 loop: CATTEGRETQYF. The DNA for the CDR3 is TGTGCCACAACAGAGGGAAGGGAGACCCAGTACTTC.

The chain combines TRBV30 with TRBJ2-5; tentatively, D is TRBD1 (5 bases). Germline values: CDR1 GTSNPN, CDR2 SVGIG (reference sequence). The CDR3 runs 14 residues. Trimming pared 3 bases from V and 4 bases from J, leaving 15 bases between. CDR3 nucleotide sequence: TGTGCCTGGAGCTCGTCATGGGGCCGAGAGACCCAGTACTTC. As protein: CAWSSSWGRETQYF. The full variable domain, rest sourced from reference TRBV30 and TRBJ2-5, is SQTIHQWPATLVQPVGSPLSLECTVEGTSNPNLYWYRQAAGRGLQLLFYSVGIGQISSEVPQNLSASRPQDRQFILSSKKLLLSDSGFYLCAWSSSWGRETQYFGPGTRLLVL.

This clone turned up a few times. The gene calls are TRBV14 and TRBJ1-2; D is perhaps TRBD1 (6 bases). The V end was cut by 4 bases, the J end by 6 bases, with 15 bases between. This CDR3 has 14 residues. From germline, CDR1 is SGHDN and CDR2 FVKESK. DNA for the CDR3: TGTGCCAGCAGCCCAATGGGGGCGGGACATGGCTACACCTTC. Translated: CASSPMGAGHGYTF.

The chain joins TRBV11-2 to TRBJ2-1; 8 bases agree with TRBD2. The V gene end was trimmed by 4 bases and the J gene end by 12 bases; junction bases not matched to a gene: 11. Germline-derived CDR1 and CDR2 are SGHAT and FQNNGV. The CDR3 has 14 amino acids. The CDR3 coding sequence is TGTGCCAGCAGCTCCGAAAGACTAGCGAAGGGGCAGTTCTTC. It yields the protein CASSSERLAKGQFF.

In DNA, the CDR3 is TGTGCCAGCAGTTACCCGAAAATCCCTCAAGAGACCCAGTACTTC. Protein product: CASSYPKIPQETQYF. V is TRBV6-5 and J is TRBJ2-5; D remains unclear. The V end lost 2 bases, the J end lost 2 bases, and 12 bases lay between the germline ends. CDR1 is MNHEY and CDR2 is SVGAGI in the germline V gene. The CDR3 consists of 15 residues.

The chain employs TRBV7-8 and TRBJ1-5; 8 bases map to TRBD1. With 1 base clipped from V and 6 bases from J, the junction kept 5 bases outside the gene matches. Germline loops: CDR1 SGHVS, CDR2 FQNEAQ. The CDR3 loop spans 15 amino acids. Here the CDR3 reads CASSLGQGAVQPQHF. CDR3 DNA sequence: TGTGCCAGCAGCTTAGGGCAGGGGGCAGTTCAGCCCCAGCATTTT.

The chain uses TRBV5-5 and TRBJ1-2; D not resolved. Germline V gene lookup returns CDR1 SGHKS and CDR2 YYEKEE (reference sequence). There are 14 residues in the CDR3. V dropped 2 bases and J dropped 10 bases, with 18 bases sitting between them. This CDR3 reads CASSLSYGFEDYTF. DNA for the CDR3: TGTGCCAGCAGCTTATCGTATGGCTTTGAGGACTACACCTTC.

The J gene is TRBJ1-2, the V gene TRBV27; D is uncertain. V lost 2 bases to trimming and J lost 4 bases, with 11 bases between them. The CDR3 spans 14 residues. The germline V gene has CDR1 MNHEY and CDR2 SMNVEV (reference sequence). The CDR3 region is CASSLTPLGYGYTF. CDR3 DNA sequence: TGTGCCAGCAGTTTAACCCCCCTGGGCTATGGCTACACCTTC.

The rearrangement joins TRBV10-1 to TRBJ2-7; D call uncertain. Germline-derived CDR1 and CDR2 are WNHNN and SYGVQD (reference sequence). The CDR3 sequence is 13 residues long. V gave up 6 bases and J gave up 5 bases, with 14 bases separating them. As DNA, the CDR3 is TGCGCCAGCAGCAATAGAGTAGGTAACGAGCAGTACTTC. Amino acid sequence: CASSNRVGNEQYF.

J is TRBJ2-7 and V is TRBV7-9; D call uncertain. Germline CDR1 is SEHNR and CDR2 is FQNEAQ (reference sequence). With 3 bases removed from V and 6 bases from J, the gap between germline ends came to 9 bases. The CDR3 loop spans 12 amino acids. CDR3 sequence: CASSLVLSEQYF. CDR3 DNA sequence: TGTGCCAGCAGCTTGGTGTTGAGCGAGCAGTACTTC.

The chain joins TRBV4-1 to TRBJ1-5, with D possibly matching TRBD1 (6 bases). The CDR3 spans 16 residues. V was pared by 4 bases and J by 1 base, with 14 bases between. Germline V gene sequence: CDR1 MGHRA, CDR2 YSYEKL. As DNA, the CDR3 is TGCGCCAGCAGCCGGGGGGGAGGGGGGAGCAATCAGCCCCAGCATTTT. Protein product: CASSRGGGGSNQPQHF.

The V gene is TRBV7-9, the J gene TRBJ2-7; 8 bases align to TRBD2. Germline-derived CDR1 and CDR2 are SEHNR and FQNEAQ (reference sequence). The CDR3 extends over 14 amino acids. V shed 5 bases, J shed 4 bases, and the junction held 7 bases outside the gene matches. The CDR3 coding sequence is TGTGCCAGCAGCATGCCGGGAGGGGGGTACGAGCAGTACTTC. Translating gives CASSMPGGGYEQYF.

This rearrangement joins TRBV7-9 to TRBJ2-5; perhaps TRBD1 as D (5 bases). The V end lost 5 bases, the J end lost 1 base, and 11 bases lay between the germline ends. Looked up from germline, CDR1 is SEHNR and CDR2 is FQNEAQ (reference sequence). The CDR3 consists of 14 residues. CDR3 DNA: TGTGCCAGCAGCCGCACTGGGGCCCAAGAGACCCAGTACTTC. Its protein is CASSRTGAQETQYF. Together with reference TRBV7-9 and TRBJ2-5, the CDR3 gives the full variable domain: DTGVSQNPRHKITKRGQNVTFRCDPISEHNRLYWYRQTLGQGPEFLTYFQNEAQLEKSRLLSDRFSAERPKGSFSTLEIQRTEQGDSAMYLCASSRTGAQETQYFGPGTRLLVL.

The gene calls are TRBV27 and TRBJ2-5; D tentatively fits TRBD1 or TRBD2 (5 bases each). CDR1 and CDR2 (germline): MNHEY, SMNVEV (reference sequence). This CDR3 is built from 14 residues. Deletions cut 6 bases from V and 5 bases from J, with 16 bases between. CDR3 protein: CASRTRDRLETQYF. For the CDR3, the DNA is TGTGCCAGCAGAACCCGGGACCGCTTGGAGACCCAGTACTTC.

The V call is TRBV7-3, the J call TRBJ2-7; the match to TRBD2 covers 9 bases. Germline CDR1 and CDR2: SGHTA and FQGTGA. V shed 9 bases, J shed 2 bases, and the junction held 5 bases outside the gene matches. The CDR3 is 13 residues long. Here the CDR3 DNA reads TGTGCCAGTATAGCGGGGGAGACCTACGAGCAGTACTTC. Protein: CASIAGETYEQYF. The full variable domain, its missing parts supplied by reference TRBV7-3 and TRBJ2-7, is GAGVSQTPSNKVTEKGKYVELRCDPISGHTALYWYRQSLGQGPEFLIYFQGTGAADDSGLPNDRFFAVRPEGSVSTLKIQRTERGDSAVYLCASIAGETYEQYFGPGTRLTVT.

This clone was seen once. The gene calls are TRBV4-1 and TRBJ1-2; no reliable D call. The CDR3 length is 15 residues. V shed 4 bases and J shed 2 bases, with 14 bases lying between them. The germline V gene encodes CDR1 MGHRA and CDR2 YSYEKL. The CDR3 DNA reads TGCGCCAGCAGCCCTTGGGTGGCCGGCAACTATGGCTACACCTTC. Translated: CASSPWVAGNYGYTF.

The J gene is TRBJ2-7, the V gene TRBV27, with 7 positions matching TRBD1. The ends lost 4 bases at V and 2 bases at J; junction bases unmatched: 8. Germline V CDR1 and CDR2: MNHEY, SMNVEV (reference sequence). The CDR3 runs 15 residues. The chain's CDR3 is CASSSSGTVPYEQYF. The DNA for the CDR3 is TGTGCCAGCAGTTCGTCCGGGACAGTTCCCTACGAGCAGTACTTC.